This is a list of T cell receptor beta chains from one sample in a study of T cells in Graves' hyperthyroidism and ophthalmopathy. TCRdb analysed the multiplex PCR reads with MiXCR anew, one entry per CDR3 protein. Of 500,000 to 650,000 distinct CDR3 sequences listed, more than 14% are singletons. Sequencing input: blood. The receptors stem from a woman aged 50 to 60 with Graves' ophthalmopathy. Each CDR3 is given without its conserved first and last residue. The order of the fields is CDR3 protein, V gene, J gene.

ASSQELGTRGYEQY	TRBV4-2	TRBJ2-7
SASTYLDAGEQF	TRBV20-1	TRBJ2-1
ASSLGNTDYGYT	TRBV7-9	TRBJ1-2
ATCTLGRGNTEAF	TRBV27	TRBJ1-1
ASRLRLAAIETQY	TRBV6-2/TRBV6-3	TRBJ2-5
ASSMDSGNTIY	TRBV6-1	TRBJ1-3
ASKVRVSSYEQY	TRBV28	TRBJ2-7
SASGGAVYEQY	TRBV20-1	TRBJ2-7
ASSPDIPLYNEQF	TRBV18	TRBJ2-1
ASSLNSGILSYEQY	TRBV28	TRBJ2-7
ASSLATGPEAF	TRBV7-9	TRBJ1-1
ASLRGLAEETQY	TRBV7-9	TRBJ2-5
ASSLEGFAANTGELF	TRBV12-3/TRBV12-4	TRBJ2-2
ASRQGFTEAF	TRBV7-8	TRBJ1-1
ASSLNPDRVFPDTQY	TRBV5-1	TRBJ2-3
ATSGVREGRQETQY	TRBV15	TRBJ2-5
ASSPHLAGAYNEQF	TRBV18	TRBJ2-1
ASSQEGSGTDTQY	TRBV4-2	TRBJ2-3
SARPSLGVTGTNTGELF	TRBV20-1	TRBJ2-2
ASSPTGTINYEQY	TRBV7-2	TRBJ2-7
ASSEMQGEIYEQY	TRBV2	TRBJ2-7
ASSPPNSGANVLT	TRBV5-4	TRBJ2-6
ASSLATLMAGEDGGELF	TRBV12-3/TRBV12-4	TRBJ2-2